A selection of T cell receptor beta chains follows, all from one sample in a study of control samples from healthy donors and cancer patients. The repertoire was sequenced with immunoSEQ multiplex PCR; TCRdb's copy has only in-frame clones and lacks some. The sample has approximately 93,000 clones; 85% to 90% are singletons. Specimen: PBMCs. These receptors were collected from a woman in her forties or fifties with colorectal cancer. Each CDR3 is given with its conserved first and last residue. The D gene is left open where the match is weak. A row's size may be missing; if present it is once, few, many or a size class.

abundance | j_gene | d_gene | v_gene | CDR3nt | CDR3aa
few | TRBJ1-5 | - | TRBV4-3 | TGCGCCAGCAGCCAAGAAGGTGGTCAGCCCCAGCATTTT | CASSQEGGQPQHF
- | TRBJ2-3 | - | TRBV6-2/TRBV6-3 | TGTGCCAGCAGCCACAGCCCTTCCACGGGGACGCAGTATTTT | CASSHSPSTGTQYF
- | TRBJ1-1 | - | TRBV29-1 | TGCAGCGTTGTGGCTACCAGCACTGAAGCTTTCTTT | CSVVATSTEAFF
- | TRBJ1-2 | - | TRBV25-1 | TGTGCCAGCAGTGAATATCGTGGTTTTGGCTACACCTTC | CASSEYRGFGYTF
- | TRBJ1-1 | - | TRBV6-2/TRBV6-3 | TGTGCCAGCAGTTACGATTTTGACAGCCTGAACACTGAAGCTTTCTTT | CASSYDFDSLNTEAFF
- | TRBJ1-4 | - | TRBV3-1/TRBV3-2 | TGTGCCAGCAGCCCTCGATTGGGTGAAAAACTGTTTTTT | CASSPRLGEKLFF
- | TRBJ1-6 | - | TRBV2 | TGTGCCAGCAGGCCGACAATCTCACCCCTCCACTTT | CASRPTISPLHF
- | TRBJ2-2 | TRBD2 | TRBV27 | TGTGCCAGCAGTTTTGACCGGGGGGGCACCGGGGAGCTGTTTTTT | CASSFDRGGTGELFF
few | TRBJ1-2 | - | TRBV5-1 | TGCGCCAGCAGCCTGGCAGGGGCTAACTATGGCTACACCTTC | CASSLAGANYGYTF
- | TRBJ1-2 | TRBD1 | TRBV6-5 | TGTGCCAGCAGTTCTACGACAGGGGGCGGGTATGGCTACACCTTC | CASSSTTGGGYGYTF
- | TRBJ1-1 | - | TRBV5-1 | TGCGCCAGCAGCTTGGGACGGGCCACCAACACTGAAGCTTTCTTT | CASSLGRATNTEAFF
- | TRBJ2-3 | - | TRBV5-1 | TGCGCCAGCAGCCCCCGCGAGCTAGCGAGCACAGATACGCAGTATTTT | CASSPRELASTDTQYF
- | TRBJ1-5 | - | TRBV6-5 | TGTGCCAGCAATAAATTCACAGATAATCAGCCCCAGCATTTT | CASNKFTDNQPQHF
- | TRBJ1-2 | TRBD1 | TRBV10-2 | TGCGCCAGCAGTCGAGACAGGGACTATGGCTACACCTTC | CASSRDRDYGYTF
- | TRBJ2-3 | - | TRBV5-1 | TGCGCCAGCAGCTTGGGTACGGGGATGAGGGCAGATACGCAGTATTTT | CASSLGTGMRADTQYF
- | TRBJ2-3 | - | TRBV10-1 | TGCGCCAGCAGTGAGTCGCAGGGATACACAGATACGCAGTATTTT | CASSESQGYTDTQYF
once | TRBJ1-1 | - | TRBV25-1 | TGTGCCAGCAGTGAATTCGGGGACACTGAAGCTTTCTTT | CASSEFGDTEAFF
- | TRBJ1-1 | - | TRBV28 | TGTGCCAGCATAGGCACTGAAGCTTTCTTT | CASIGTEAFF
once | TRBJ2-2 | - | TRBV24-1 | TGTGCCACCAGTGATCTAAGCCGAGAGGGTAACACCGGGGAGCTGTTTTTT | CATSDLSREGNTGELFF
once | TRBJ2-5 | - | TRBV27 | TGTGCCAGCAGTTTACGGGGGCAAGAGACCCAGTACTTC | CASSLRGQETQYF
- | TRBJ1-6 | TRBD1 | TRBV6-5 | TGTGCCAGCAGAGGGACAGTCGACTCACCCCTCCACTTT | CASRGTVDSPLHF
once | TRBJ1-4 | TRBD1 | TRBV5-1 | TGCGCCAGCAGCACGGGACAGCTTTATAATGAAAAACTGTTTTTT | CASSTGQLYNEKLFF
- | TRBJ1-2 | - | TRBV6-6 | TGTGCCAGCAGTTACTCTAGGGAGAATGGCTACACCTTC | CASSYSRENGYTF
- | TRBJ2-3 | - | TRBV4-3 | TGCGCCAGCCGCCCGGGGCTTAGCCGTACGAATACGCAGTATTTT | CASRPGLSRTNTQYF
- | TRBJ1-1 | - | TRBV27 | TGTGCCAGCAGTCCAGGGGAATACAACACTGAAGCTTTCTTT | CASSPGEYNTEAFF
- | TRBJ1-1 | - | TRBV19 | TGTGCCAGTAGGGTCCGAGGGCCCGCTGTGAATCCTGAAGCTTTCTTT | CASRVRGPAVNPEAFF
- | TRBJ1-1 | - | TRBV7-2 | TGTGCCAGCAGCTTAGAGATAGGGGCCCCTGTGGCTTTCTTT | CASSLEIGAPVAFF
- | TRBJ1-3 | TRBD1 | TRBV6-5 | TGTGCCAGCAGTCCGACAGGGGAGCCTGGAAACACCATATATTTT | CASSPTGEPGNTIYF
once | TRBJ1-2 | TRBD1 | TRBV6-2/TRBV6-3 | TGTGCCAGCAGTCTCAAGACAGGGATTGGCTACACCTTC | CASSLKTGIGYTF
- | TRBJ2-5 | TRBD1 | TRBV6-5 | TGTGCCAGCAGTTACGGGACAGAAGGAGAGACCCAGTACTTC | CASSYGTEGETQYF
- | TRBJ2-2 | - | TRBV4-1 | TGCGCCAGCAGCCCCCAAGATACCAGCACCGGGGAGCTGTTTTTT | CASSPQDTSTGELFF
- | TRBJ2-5 | TRBD2 | TRBV9 | TGTGCCAGCAGCGTAGCGGGGGGGGATGGTGCGGCCCAGTACTTC | CASSVAGGDGAAQYF
- | TRBJ1-5 | - | TRBV19 | TGTGCCAGTAGTATCGTCAGGGGCTTGGGTACCAATCAGCCCCAGCATTTT | CASSIVRGLGTNQPQHF
once | TRBJ1-6 | - | TRBV5-5 | TGTGCCAGCAGCTTGCCGGGGGCGCATAATTCACCCCTCCACTTT | CASSLPGAHNSPLHF
- | TRBJ1-4 | TRBD1 | TRBV3-1/TRBV3-2 | TGTGCCAGCAGCCAGACTTCGGGACAGGGTAATGAAAAACTGTTTTTT | CASSQTSGQGNEKLFF
- | TRBJ1-2 | - | TRBV19 | TGTGCCAGTAGTATAGGGAACGCTCCGAACTATGGCTACACCTTC | CASSIGNAPNYGYTF
- | TRBJ2-2 | TRBD2 | TRBV10-3 | TGTGCCATCATGGGTGGGACTAGCGGGGGCCTGATCACCGGGGAGCTGTTTTTT | CAIMGGTSGGLITGELFF
- | TRBJ1-6 | - | TRBV30 | TGTGCCTGGAGGCCCCAGAGTCAAGGGGCTGTCTCACCCCTCCACTTT | CAWRPQSQGAVSPLHF
- | TRBJ1-1 | - | TRBV29-1 | TGCAGCGCTGAGGGGGGAGTAGGTGATGACACTGAAGCTTTCTTT | CSAEGGVGDDTEAFF
few | TRBJ1-5 | - | TRBV15 | TGTGCCACCAGCAGAGATCAACAGCCCCAGCATTTT | CATSRDQQPQHF
- | TRBJ2-6 | TRBD2 | TRBV6-6 | TGTGCCAGCAGCCGACTAGCGGCGGCCTCTGGGGCCAACGTCCTGACTTTC | CASSRLAAASGANVLTF
- | TRBJ2-1 | - | TRBV20-1 | TGCAGTGCTAGTTCCCCAGGGCACTACAATGAGCAGTTCTTC | CSASSPGHYNEQFF
- | TRBJ2-3 | - | TRBV10-3 | TGTGCCATCAGTGTGGACCAGTCTAGCACAGATACGCAGTATTTT | CAISVDQSSTDTQYF
- | TRBJ1-3 | TRBD1 | TRBV3-1/TRBV3-2 | TGTGCCAGCAGCCGAGACAGGGGAAAAGGAAACACCATATATTTT | CASSRDRGKGNTIYF
- | TRBJ1-1 | TRBD1 | TRBV5-1 | TGCGCCAGCCAATGGGACAGGGAGTACACTGAAGCTTTCTTT | CASQWDREYTEAFF
- | TRBJ1-2 | - | TRBV4-2 | TGTGCCAGCAGCCGCAAAAGGGATATTGGCGGGGCTACTACTAACTATGGCTACACCTTC | CASSRKRDIGGATTNYGYTF
- | TRBJ2-2 | TRBD1 | TRBV28 | TGTGCCAGCAGGCTCGGGACAGGGGACACCGGGGAGCTGTTTTTT | CASRLGTGDTGELFF
- | TRBJ1-1 | - | TRBV24-1 | TGTGCCACCAGTGATTCGAGGGTAATCACTGAAGCTTTCTTT | CATSDSRVITEAFF
- | TRBJ1-1 | TRBD1 | TRBV6-2/TRBV6-3 | TGTGCCAGCAGTTACTCGAGGACAGGAAAAAACACTGAAGCTTTCTTT | CASSYSRTGKNTEAFF
- | TRBJ1-5 | TRBD1 | TRBV24-1 | TGTGCCACCAGTGACCCCCGGGACAGGGACCCCCCGCCCCAGCATTTT | CATSDPRDRDPPPQHF
once | TRBJ1-1 | TRBD1 | TRBV5-1 | TGCGCCAGCAGCTCGACAGGGATGAACACTGAAGCTTTCTTT | CASSSTGMNTEAFF
- | TRBJ1-5 | - | TRBV7-2 | TGTGCCAGCAGCTTAGTTGGGGGCAATCAGCCCCAGCATTTT | CASSLVGGNQPQHF